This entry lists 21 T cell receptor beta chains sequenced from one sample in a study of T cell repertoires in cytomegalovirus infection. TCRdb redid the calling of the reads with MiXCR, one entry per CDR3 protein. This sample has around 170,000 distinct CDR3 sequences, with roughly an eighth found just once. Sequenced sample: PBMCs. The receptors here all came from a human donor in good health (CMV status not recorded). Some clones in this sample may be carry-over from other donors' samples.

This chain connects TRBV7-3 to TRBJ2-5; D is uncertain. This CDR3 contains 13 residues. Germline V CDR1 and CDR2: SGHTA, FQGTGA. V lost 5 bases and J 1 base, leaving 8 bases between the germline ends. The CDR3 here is CASSMTLQETQYF. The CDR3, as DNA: TGTGCCAGCAGCATGACCCTCCAAGAGACCCAGTACTTC.

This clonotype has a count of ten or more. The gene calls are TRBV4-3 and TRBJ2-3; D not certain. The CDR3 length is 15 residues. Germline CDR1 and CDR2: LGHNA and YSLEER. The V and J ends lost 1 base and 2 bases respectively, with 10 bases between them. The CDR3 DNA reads TGCGCCAGCAGCCAAGTAAGGCTGCCCACAGATACGCAGTATTTT. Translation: CASSQVRLPTDTQYF.

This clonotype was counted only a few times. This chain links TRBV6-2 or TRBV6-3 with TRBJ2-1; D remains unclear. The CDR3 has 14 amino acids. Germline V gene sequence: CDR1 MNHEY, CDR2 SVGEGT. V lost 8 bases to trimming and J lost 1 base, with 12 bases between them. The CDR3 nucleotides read TGTGCCAGCTCTCCCATACCATCCTACAATGAGCAGTTCTTC. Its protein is CASSPIPSYNEQFF.

The CDR3 DNA reads TGCAGTGCTTTCCAGGGGGCGCGGTTTAATAGGAACACTGAAGCTTTCTTT. Its translation: CSAFQGARFNRNTEAFF. V usage is TRBV20-1 and J usage is TRBJ1-1, with 8 bases aligning to TRBD1. The V and J ends lost 5 bases and 1 base, in that order; junction bases with no gene match: 15. The CDR3 runs to 17 residues. Germline CDR1 is DFQATT and CDR2 is SNEGSKA (reference sequence).

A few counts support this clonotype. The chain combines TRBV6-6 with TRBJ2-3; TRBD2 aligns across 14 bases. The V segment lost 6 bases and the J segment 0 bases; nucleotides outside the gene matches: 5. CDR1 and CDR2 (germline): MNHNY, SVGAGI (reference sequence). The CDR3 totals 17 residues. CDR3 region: CASRPRLAGGSTDTQYF. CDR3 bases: TGTGCCAGCAGGCCTAGACTAGCGGGGGGGAGCACAGATACGCAGTATTTT.

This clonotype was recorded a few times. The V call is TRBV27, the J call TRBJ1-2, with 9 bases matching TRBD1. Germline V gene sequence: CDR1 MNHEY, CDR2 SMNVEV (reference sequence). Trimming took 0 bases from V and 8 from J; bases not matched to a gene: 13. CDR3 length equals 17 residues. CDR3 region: CASSLSFTPGTGNGYTF. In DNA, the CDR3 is TGTGCCAGCAGTTTATCCTTCACTCCCGGGACAGGGAACGGCTACACCTTC.

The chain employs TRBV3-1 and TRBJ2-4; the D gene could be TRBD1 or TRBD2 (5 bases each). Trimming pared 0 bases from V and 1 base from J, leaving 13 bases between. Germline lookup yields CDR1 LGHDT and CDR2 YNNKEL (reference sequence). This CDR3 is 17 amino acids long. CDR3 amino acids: CASSQDIGWDAKNIQYF. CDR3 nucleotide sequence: TGTGCCAGCAGCCAAGATATCGGCTGGGACGCCAAAAACATTCAGTACTTC.

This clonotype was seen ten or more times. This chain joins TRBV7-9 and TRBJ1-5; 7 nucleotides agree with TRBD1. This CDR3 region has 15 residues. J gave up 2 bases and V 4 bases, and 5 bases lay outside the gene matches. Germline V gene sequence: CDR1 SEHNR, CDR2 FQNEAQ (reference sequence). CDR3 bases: TGTGCCAGCAGCTCCCAGGGGGACGGCAATCAGCCCCAGCATTTT. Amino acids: CASSSQGDGNQPQHF.

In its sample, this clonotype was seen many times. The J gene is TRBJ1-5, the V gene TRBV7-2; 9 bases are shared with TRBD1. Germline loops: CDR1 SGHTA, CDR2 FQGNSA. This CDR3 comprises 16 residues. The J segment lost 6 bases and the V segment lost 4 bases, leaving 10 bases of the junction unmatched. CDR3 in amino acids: CASSSRDRVWGQPQHF. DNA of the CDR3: TGTGCCAGCAGCTCACGGGACAGGGTTTGGGGTCAGCCCCAGCATTTT.

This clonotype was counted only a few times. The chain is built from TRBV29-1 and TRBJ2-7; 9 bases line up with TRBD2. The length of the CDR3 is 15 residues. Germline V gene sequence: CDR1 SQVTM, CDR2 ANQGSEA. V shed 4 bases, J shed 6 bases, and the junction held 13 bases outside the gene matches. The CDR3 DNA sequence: TGCAGCGTTGGTTTGCCGACTAGCGGCCGCCGCGAGCAGTACTTC. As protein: CSVGLPTSGRREQYF.

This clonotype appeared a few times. The CDR3 coding sequence is TGTGCCACCAGTGAGGGACAGGGTAAGGGATCCGGGGAGCTGTTTTTT. Residues: CATSEGQGKGSGELFF. The gene calls are TRBV24-1 and TRBJ2-2, with 9 bases fitting TRBD1. This CDR3 comprises 16 residues. Trimming removed 4 bases from V and 6 bases from J; junction bases left unmatched: 8. CDR1 and CDR2 (germline): KGHDR, SFDVKD.

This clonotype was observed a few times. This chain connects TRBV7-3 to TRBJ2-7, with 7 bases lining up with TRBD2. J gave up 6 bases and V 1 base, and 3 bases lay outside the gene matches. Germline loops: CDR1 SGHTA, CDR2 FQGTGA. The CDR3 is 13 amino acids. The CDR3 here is CASSLSGSSEQYF. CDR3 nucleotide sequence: TGTGCCAGCAGCTTAAGCGGGAGTTCCGAGCAGTACTTC.

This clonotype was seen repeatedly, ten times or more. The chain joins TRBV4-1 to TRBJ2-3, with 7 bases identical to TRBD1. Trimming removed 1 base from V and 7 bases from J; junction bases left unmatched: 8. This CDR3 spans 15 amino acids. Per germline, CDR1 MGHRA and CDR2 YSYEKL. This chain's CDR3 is CASSQVQGGGNTQYF. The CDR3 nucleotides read TGCGCCAGCAGCCAAGTACAAGGGGGCGGAAATACGCAGTATTTT.

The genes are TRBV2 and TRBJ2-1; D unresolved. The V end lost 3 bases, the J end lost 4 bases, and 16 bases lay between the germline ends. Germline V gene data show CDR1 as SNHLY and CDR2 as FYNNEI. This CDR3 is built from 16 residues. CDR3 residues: CASSEGSLAYYNEQFF. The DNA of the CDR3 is TGTGCCAGCAGTGAGGGCTCGCTGGCATATTACAATGAGCAGTTCTTC.

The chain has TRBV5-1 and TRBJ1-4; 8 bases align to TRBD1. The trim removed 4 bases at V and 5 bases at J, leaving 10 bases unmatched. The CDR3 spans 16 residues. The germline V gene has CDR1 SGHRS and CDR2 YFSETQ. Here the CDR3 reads CASSIQGQGGNEKLFF. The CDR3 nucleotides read TGCGCCAGCAGCATACAAGGACAGGGCGGCAATGAAAAACTGTTTTTT.

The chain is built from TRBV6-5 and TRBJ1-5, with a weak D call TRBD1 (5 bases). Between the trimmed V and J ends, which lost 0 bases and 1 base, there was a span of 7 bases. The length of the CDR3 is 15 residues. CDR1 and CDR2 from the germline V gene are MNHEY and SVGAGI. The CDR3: CASSYSKGSNQPQHF. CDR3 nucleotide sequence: TGTGCCAGCAGTTACTCCAAGGGGAGCAATCAGCCCCAGCATTTT.

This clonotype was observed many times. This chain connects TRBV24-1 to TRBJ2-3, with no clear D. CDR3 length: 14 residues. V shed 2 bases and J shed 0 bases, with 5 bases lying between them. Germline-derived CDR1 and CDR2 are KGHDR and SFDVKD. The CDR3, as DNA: TGTGCCACCAGTGATTCCGGAAGCACAGATACGCAGTATTTT. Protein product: CATSDSGSTDTQYF.

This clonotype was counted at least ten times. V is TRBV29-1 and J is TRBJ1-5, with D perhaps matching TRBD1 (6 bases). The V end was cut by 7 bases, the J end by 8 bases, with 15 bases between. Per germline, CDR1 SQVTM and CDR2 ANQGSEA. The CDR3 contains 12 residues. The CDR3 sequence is CSAQGLGEPQHF. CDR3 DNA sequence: TGCAGCGCACAGGGCTTAGGGGAGCCCCAGCATTTT.

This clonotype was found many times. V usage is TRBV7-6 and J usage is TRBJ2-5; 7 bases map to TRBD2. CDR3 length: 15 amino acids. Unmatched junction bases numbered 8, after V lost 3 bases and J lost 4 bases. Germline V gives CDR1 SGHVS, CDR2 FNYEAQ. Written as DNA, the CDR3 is TGTGCCAGCAGCTTTGCCCGACTAGCTGGAGAGACCCAGTACTTC. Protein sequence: CASSFARLAGETQYF.

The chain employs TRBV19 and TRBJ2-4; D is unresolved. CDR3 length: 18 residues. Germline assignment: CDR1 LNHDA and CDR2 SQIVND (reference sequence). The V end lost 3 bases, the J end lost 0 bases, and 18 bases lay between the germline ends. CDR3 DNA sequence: TGTGCCAGTAGTATCACGTATATGGATCTCATAGCCAAAAACATTCAGTACTTC. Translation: CASSITYMDLIAKNIQYF.

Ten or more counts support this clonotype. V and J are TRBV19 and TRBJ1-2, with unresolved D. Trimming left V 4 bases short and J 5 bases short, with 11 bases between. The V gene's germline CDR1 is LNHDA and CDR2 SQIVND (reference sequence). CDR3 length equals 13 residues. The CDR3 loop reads CASSTRTEYGYTF. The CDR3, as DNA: TGTGCCAGTAGTACTAGGACGGAATATGGCTACACCTTC. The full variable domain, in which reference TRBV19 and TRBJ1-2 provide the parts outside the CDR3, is DGGITQSPKYLFRKEGQNVTLSCEQNLNHDAMYWYRQDPGQGLRLIYYSQIVNDFQKGDIAEGYSVSREKKESFPLTVTSAQKNPTAFYLCASSTRTEYGYTFGSGTRLTVV.